Following are 3 T cell receptor beta chains from one sample sequenced in a study of CD8 T cells in Susac syndrome. RNA in amounts of roughly 0.5 to 1 ug was reverse transcribed with random hexamers. MiXCR was run by TCRdb on the immunoSEQ multiplex PCR reads, yielding one entry per CDR3 protein. Seen here are some 240,000 distinct CDR3 sequences, about 95% observed once, and the top ten hold approximately 0.1%. The sequencing input was CD4+ T cells from PBMCs. The receptors originated from a human donor with Susac syndrome.

The V call is TRBV7-2, the J call TRBJ2-1, with 8 positions matching TRBD1. V shed 3 bases and J 9 bases; nucleotides not matched to a gene: 7. CDR3 size: 14 residues. CDR1 is SGHTA and CDR2 is FQGNSA in the germline V gene. CDR3 DNA: TGTGCCAGCAGCTTGTACAGGGGGGTAGTTGAGCAGTTCTTC. This gives the protein CASSLYRGVVEQFF.

This clonotype was detected a few times. The gene calls are TRBV12-3 or TRBV12-4 and TRBJ1-5; no clear D. Trimming removed 9 bases from V and 4 bases from J, with 10 bases in between. The CDR3 spans 12 residues. The CDR3: CASRRGNQPQHF. Here the CDR3 DNA reads TGTGCCAGTCGACGTGGGAATCAGCCCCAGCATTTT.

The rearrangement joins TRBV2 to TRBJ2-2, with a tentative D call TRBD1 (7 bases). Per the germline V gene, CDR1 is SNHLY and CDR2 is FYNNEI. V lost 7 bases to trimming and J lost 7 bases, with 19 bases between them. The CDR3 runs 15 residues. The CDR3 DNA reads as TGTGCCAGCAAAGAGGAGGGGGCTTTTGGCGGGGAGCTGTTTTTT. Its protein is CASKEEGAFGGELFF.